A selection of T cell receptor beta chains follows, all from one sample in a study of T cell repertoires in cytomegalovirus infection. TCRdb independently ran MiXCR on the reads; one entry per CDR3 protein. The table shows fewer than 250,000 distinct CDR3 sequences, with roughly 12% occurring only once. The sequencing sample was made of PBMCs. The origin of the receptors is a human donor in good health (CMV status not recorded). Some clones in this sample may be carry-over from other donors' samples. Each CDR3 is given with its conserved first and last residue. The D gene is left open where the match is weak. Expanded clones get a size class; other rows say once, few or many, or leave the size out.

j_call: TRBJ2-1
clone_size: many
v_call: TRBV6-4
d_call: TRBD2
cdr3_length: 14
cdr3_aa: CASNPGLAGGPGFF
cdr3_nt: TGTGCCAGCAACCCGGGACTAGCGGGAGGCCCGGGGTTCTTC

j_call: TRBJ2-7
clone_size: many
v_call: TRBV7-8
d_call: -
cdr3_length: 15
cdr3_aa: CASSPGTLSVYEQYF
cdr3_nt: TGTGCCAGCAGCCCGGGTACCCTCAGCGTCTACGAGCAGTACTTC

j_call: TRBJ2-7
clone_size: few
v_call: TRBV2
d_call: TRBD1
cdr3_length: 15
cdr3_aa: CASSETGTGPYEQYF
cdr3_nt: TGTGCCAGCAGTGAGACGGGGACAGGACCCTACGAGCAGTACTTC

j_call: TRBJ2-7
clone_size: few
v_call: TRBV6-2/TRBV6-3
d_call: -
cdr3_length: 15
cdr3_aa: CASSYPLGPIYEQYF
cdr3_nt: TGTGCCAGCAGTTACCCCCTGGGACCTATCTACGAGCAGTACTTC

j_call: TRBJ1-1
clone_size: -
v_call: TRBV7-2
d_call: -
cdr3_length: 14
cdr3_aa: CASSRYNTNTEAFF
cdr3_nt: TGTGCCAGCAGCCGGTATAACACGAACACTGAAGCTTTCTTT

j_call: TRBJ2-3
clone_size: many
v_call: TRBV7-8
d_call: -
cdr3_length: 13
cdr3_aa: CASSRGRADTQYF
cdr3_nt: TGTGCCAGCAGCCGAGGCAGGGCAGATACGCAGTATTTT

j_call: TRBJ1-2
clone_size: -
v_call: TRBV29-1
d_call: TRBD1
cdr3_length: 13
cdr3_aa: CSVARDRGQGYTF
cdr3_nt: TGCAGCGTTGCCCGGGACAGGGGGCAGGGCTACACCTTC

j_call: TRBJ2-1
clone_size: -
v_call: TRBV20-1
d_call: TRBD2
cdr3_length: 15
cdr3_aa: CSARRLAGSYNEQFF
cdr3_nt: TGCAGTGCTAGACGGCTAGCGGGGAGCTACAATGAGCAGTTCTTC

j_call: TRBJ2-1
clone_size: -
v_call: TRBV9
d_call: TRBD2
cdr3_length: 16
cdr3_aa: CASSGGLAGGLDEQFF
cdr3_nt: TGTGCCAGCAGCGGGGGACTAGCGGGAGGACTCGATGAGCAGTTCTTC

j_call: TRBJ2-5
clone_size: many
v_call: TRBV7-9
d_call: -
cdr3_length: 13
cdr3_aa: CASSLELPETQYF
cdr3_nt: TGTGCCAGCAGCTTAGAGCTTCCGGAGACCCAGTACTTC

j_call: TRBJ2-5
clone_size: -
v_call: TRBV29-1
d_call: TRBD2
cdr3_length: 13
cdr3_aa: CSVGLAGGETQYF
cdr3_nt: TGCAGCGTTGGACTAGCGGGAGGGGAGACCCAGTACTTC